This T cell receptor beta chain was identified during a study of blood T cell repertoires in COVID-19. The overall study: Sources were T cells, B-cell-depleted T cells, or PBMCs; the material itself was cDNA or gDNA.

Sequencing used immunoSEQ multiplex PCR; TCRdb keeps in-frame clones, though not all of them. The profile shows roughly 63,000 clones, roughly four fifths of them singletons. This CDR3 is built from 16 residues. Germline V lookup: CDR1 KGHSY, CDR2 FQNENV. Trimming left V 4 bases short and J 0 bases short, with 14 bases between. The TCR sequence derives from a woman of 80 years or more with acute or convalescent COVID-19. Sequenced material: peripheral blood. This rearrangement joins TRBV16 to TRBJ2-3, with a tentative D call TRBD1 (5 bases). CDR3 DNA sequence: TGTGCCAGCAGCCCCAGACAGCCCCGAAGCACAGATACGCAGTATTTT. Amino acids: CASSPRQPRSTDTQYF.